The 27 T cell receptor beta chains below were found in one sample sequenced in a study of T cell repertoires in cytomegalovirus infection. MiXCR, applied by TCRdb to the reads, yields one record per CDR3 protein. The sample includes hundreds of thousands of distinct CDR3 sequences, approximately 32% of them seen just once. Their antigens remain unidentified. The source was cultured CD8+ T cells from PBMCs, collected from culture after CMV antigen stimulation. The origin of the receptors is a human donor in good health (CMV status not recorded). Some clones in this sample may be carry-over from other donors' samples.

The CDR3 sequence is CASSGLLNEQFF. DNA for the CDR3: TGTGCCAGTTCGGGACTCCTAAATGAGCAGTTCTTC. This rearrangement joins TRBV2 to TRBJ2-1, with D perhaps matching TRBD2 (6 bases). CDR3 size: 12 residues. Trimming cost V 9 bases and J 7 bases, with 13 bases left between them. Germline assignment: CDR1 SNHLY and CDR2 FYNNEI.

This clonotype was counted a few times. The V call is TRBV7-9, the J call TRBJ2-1, with 8 bases identical to TRBD2. Germline V gene lookup returns CDR1 SEHNR and CDR2 FQNEAQ (reference sequence). The J segment lost 4 bases and the V segment lost 4 bases, leaving 6 bases of the junction unmatched. The CDR3 covers 15 residues. The CDR3 DNA is TGTGCCAGCAGCTCCCCGACTAGCGAGTACAATGAGCAGTTCTTC. This encodes CASSSPTSEYNEQFF.

The rearrangement links TRBV5-1 to TRBJ1-1; D unresolved. V gave up 1 base and J gave up 8 bases, with 6 bases separating them. The CDR3 extends over 11 amino acids. Germline CDR1 reads SGHRS; CDR2 reads YFSETQ. The CDR3 DNA reads TGCGCCAGCAGCTTGAATCGAGAAGCTTTCTTT. It encodes CASSLNREAFF.

This clonotype came up many times. V and J are TRBV7-6 and TRBJ1-1; no clear D. V shed 5 bases and J shed 5 bases, with 9 bases lying between them. The CDR3 has 12 residues. CDR1 SGHVS and CDR2 FNYEAQ come from the germline V gene. CDR3 region: CASSPRETEAFF. Here the CDR3 DNA reads TGTGCCAGCAGCCCCCGGGAGACTGAAGCTTTCTTT. The full variable domain, completed using reference TRBV7-6 and TRBJ1-1, is GAGVSQSPRYKVTKRGQDVALRCDPISGHVSLYWYRQALGQGPEFLTYFNYEAQQDKSGLPNDRFSAERPEGSISTLTIQRTEQRDSAMYRCASSPRETEAFFGQGTRLTVV.

V gene TRBV12-3 or TRBV12-4 combines with J gene TRBJ1-2; 9 bases match TRBD1. Trimming took 10 bases from V and 1 from J; bases not matched to a gene: 4. This CDR3 spans 13 amino acids. This CDR3 reads CATSTGGNYGYTF. In nucleotides, the CDR3 is TGTGCCACCTCGACAGGGGGTAACTATGGCTACACCTTC.

The genes are TRBV11-1 and TRBJ2-6, with TRBD1 identical over 8 bases. Germline-derived CDR1 and CDR2 are SGHAT and FQDESV (reference sequence). The CDR3 runs to 18 residues. V was pared by 2 bases and J by 1 base, with 7 bases of the junction left unmatched. The CDR3 DNA reads TGTGCCAGCAGCTTAAATACAGGACAGGGATCTGGGGCCAACGTCCTGACTTTC. Protein: CASSLNTGQGSGANVLTF.

The V call is TRBV27, the J call TRBJ2-1, with TRBD2 as a possible D gene (5 bases). The CDR3 has 15 amino acids. In germline, CDR1 is MNHEY, CDR2 SMNVEV (reference sequence). V was cut by 2 bases and J by 5 bases, with 13 bases left in between. The CDR3 nucleotides read TGTGCCAGCAGTTTACTTACCACCGGGAACAATGAGCAGTTCTTC. Its protein is CASSLLTTGNNEQFF.

This clonotype was detected a few times. This rearrangement joins TRBV7-2 to TRBJ2-5, with TRBD2 identical over 15 bases. V shed 4 bases and J 0 bases; nucleotides not matched to a gene: 6. CDR3 length: 18 amino acids. Germline lookup yields CDR1 SGHTA and CDR2 FQGNSA. CDR3 DNA sequence: TGTGCCAGCAGCTCGGGACTAGCGGGGGGCCCGTACCAAGAGACCCAGTACTTC. It encodes CASSSGLAGGPYQETQYF.

This clonotype came up many times. The chain uses TRBV7-3 and TRBJ2-2; no clear D. Looked up from germline, CDR1 is SGHTA and CDR2 is FQGTGA. Trimming pared 1 base from V and 1 base from J, leaving 4 bases between. The CDR3 consists of 14 residues. The CDR3 DNA reads as TGTGCCAGCAGCTTAAAGGGGAACACCGGGGAGCTGTTTTTT. As protein: CASSLKGNTGELFF.

In its sample, this clonotype was seen a few times. This chain connects TRBV6-5 to TRBJ1-1; no reliable D call. CDR3 size: 16 residues. The ends were cut back, 3 bases at V and 3 bases at J, with 17 bases in the middle. Germline-derived CDR1 and CDR2 are MNHEY and SVGAGI. The CDR3 bases are TGTGCCAGCAGTTATATCCAGGCCTTACCGGACACTGAAGCTTTCTTT. Its protein product is CASSYIQALPDTEAFF.

The chain has TRBV7-6 and TRBJ2-3, with D tentatively TRBD2 (5 bases). The CDR3 length is 15 residues. Germline V CDR1 and CDR2: SGHVS, FNYEAQ. Between the trimmed V and J ends, which lost 5 bases and 1 base, there was a span of 13 bases. CDR3 in DNA: TGTGCCAGCAGCCCGTTGCTCGGGGGCACAGATACGCAGTATTTT. This codes for CASSPLLGGTDTQYF. Based on the CDR3 plus reference TRBV7-6 and TRBJ2-3, the full variable domain is GAGVSQSPRYKVTKRGQDVALRCDPISGHVSLYWYRQALGQGPEFLTYFNYEAQQDKSGLPNDRFSAERPEGSISTLTIQRTEQRDSAMYRCASSPLLGGTDTQYFGPGTRLTVL.

This clonotype has only a few counts. This chain's CDR3 is CASSPSGGGARDEQFF. The CDR3 DNA reads as TGTGCCAGCAGCCCTTCGGGCGGGGGGGCTCGGGATGAGCAGTTCTTC. The V gene is TRBV14, the J gene TRBJ2-1, with TRBD2 identical over 9 bases. Trimming at V came to 4 bases and at J to 8 bases, leaving 12 bases not matched to a gene. Germline V gives CDR1 SGHDN, CDR2 FVKESK. This CDR3 contains 16 residues.

This sequence joins TRBV4-1 and TRBJ1-1; D is uncertain. Germline V gene data show CDR1 as MGHRA and CDR2 as YSYEKL. The CDR3 is made up of 16 amino acids. V gave up 0 bases and J gave up 3 bases, with 14 bases separating them. The CDR3 is CASSQDLGLRYTEAFF. As DNA, the CDR3 is TGCGCCAGCAGCCAAGATTTAGGGTTGCGGTACACTGAAGCTTTCTTT.

This chain joins TRBV12-3 or TRBV12-4 and TRBJ2-5, with D uncertain. V lost 9 bases, J lost 4 bases, and 30 bases lay in between. This CDR3 spans 18 amino acids. The CDR3 DNA reads as TGTGCCAGAGCTTTCCGAGCCCTCTCGATACTTTTGGCAGAGACCCAGTACTTC. Translated, it gives CARAFRALSILLAETQYF.

The chain links TRBV28 to TRBJ2-7; 7 positions match TRBD1. After removal of 4 bases from V and 0 bases from J, the junction contained 9 bases not matched to a gene. The CDR3 is 16 amino acids. Germline-derived CDR1 and CDR2 are MDHEN and SYDVKM. This CDR3 is CASSWHRGFSSYEQYV. The CDR3 region has the DNA TGTGCCAGCAGTTGGCACAGGGGCTTTAGCTCCTACGAGCAGTACGTC.

The V and J genes are TRBV6-8 and TRBJ2-6; D is unclear. The V end was cut by 4 bases, the J end by 0 bases, with 19 bases between. This CDR3 has 19 residues. Germline V lookup: CDR1 MNHGY, CDR2 SAAAGT. CDR3 sequence: CASSWPYVRSLSGANVLTF. The CDR3 region has the DNA TGTGCCAGCAGTTGGCCCTACGTTCGCAGCCTCTCTGGGGCCAACGTCCTGACTTTC.

This clonotype has just one count. In DNA form, the CDR3 reads TGTGCCAGCAGCTTGGCCGACTTATCGGGACAGTCATTGAACACTGAAGCTTTCTTT. Its protein product is CASSLADLSGQSLNTEAFF. This chain connects TRBV5-6 to TRBJ1-1, with 7 bases identical to TRBD1. Germline assignment: CDR1 SGHDT and CDR2 YYEEEE. The CDR3 runs to 19 residues. V dropped 0 bases and J dropped 0; count of bases not matched to a gene: 14.

This clonotype has ten or more counts. The chain uses TRBV7-2 and TRBJ1-2; the D gene is possibly TRBD1 (6 bases). The CDR3 consists of 14 residues. Germline V gene data show CDR1 as SGHTA and CDR2 as FQGNSA. With 2 bases removed from V and 8 bases from J, the gap between germline ends came to 15 bases. This chain's CDR3 is CASSLYFWTEGYTF. CDR3 in DNA: TGTGCCAGCAGCTTATATTTCTGGACAGAGGGCTACACCTTC.

This clonotype was counted between two and nine times. This chain joins TRBV27 and TRBJ1-1; no reliable D call. Germline CDR1 and CDR2: MNHEY and SMNVEV (reference sequence). The CDR3 consists of 13 residues. Trimming pared 1 base from V and 8 bases from J, leaving 11 bases between. The CDR3 region has the DNA TGTGCCAGCAGTTTATTACTGGACTCCGAAGCTTTCTTT. As protein: CASSLLLDSEAFF.

Ten or more counts support this clonotype. The chain joins TRBV12-3 or TRBV12-4 to TRBJ2-5; 10 bases map to TRBD2. The CDR3 consists of 15 residues. Trimming at V came to 5 bases and at J to 2 bases, leaving 5 bases not matched to a gene. The CDR3 here is CASSPSGGVQETQYF. The CDR3, as DNA: TGTGCCAGCAGTCCTAGCGGGGGAGTACAAGAGACCCAGTACTTC.

Regarding this clonotype: Germline is not matched at one junction end, which may reflect a read error. The chain is built from TRBV7-6 and TRBJ2-5; D not certain. CDR1 is SGHVS, CDR2 FNYEAQ, per germline. This CDR3 has 16 residues. The CDR3 region is CASSLEVAGFQETQYF. CDR3 in DNA: TGTGCTAGCAGCTTAGAAGTGGCAGGTTTTCAAGAGACCCAGTACTTC.

The genes are TRBV10-3 and TRBJ1-3; the D is unclear. V lost 4 bases, J lost 0 bases, and 16 bases lay in between. CDR1 is ENHRY, CDR2 SYGVKD, per germline. CDR3 size: 17 residues. CDR3 region: CAISVTATGDSGNTIYF. The DNA of the CDR3 is TGTGCCATCAGTGTGACGGCCACGGGCGACTCTGGAAACACCATATATTTT.

The V gene is TRBV6-1, the J gene TRBJ1-1; TRBD1 is a possible D gene (6 bases). Trimming shortened V by 1 base and J by 1 base, and 13 bases separated the two germline ends. The CDR3 length is 16 residues. Germline CDR1 MNHNS, CDR2 SASEGT. The CDR3 sequence: CASSEDRAVGNTEAFF. CDR3 sequence (DNA): TGTGCCAGCAGTGAAGACAGGGCGGTGGGGAACACTGAAGCTTTCTTT.

This chain connects TRBV7-8 to TRBJ2-5; 11 bases map to TRBD2. This CDR3 region has 13 residues. J lost 10 bases, V lost 1 base, and 2 bases had no gene match. CDR1 is SGHVS and CDR2 is FQNEAQ in the germline V gene. CDR3 protein: CASSLGGLAGQYF. Written as DNA, the CDR3 is TGTGCCAGCAGCTTAGGTGGACTAGCGGGCCAGTACTTC.

The rearrangement links TRBV19 to TRBJ2-7; D tentatively fits TRBD1 or TRBD2 (5 bases each). The CDR3 sequence is 14 residues long. The germline CDR1 and CDR2 sequences are LNHDA and SQIVND (reference sequence). Trimming stripped 5 bases from V and 7 bases from J, with 18 bases between. CDR3 protein: CASSPVAGREEQYF. CDR3 DNA: TGTGCCAGTAGTCCAGTGGCAGGGAGAGAGGAGCAGTACTTC.

This clonotype was seen many times. The chain recombines TRBV6-1 with TRBJ2-7; maybe TRBD2 (7 bases). V dropped 5 bases and J dropped 7 bases, with 15 bases sitting between them. In germline, CDR1 is MNHNS, CDR2 SASEGT. The CDR3 length is 13 residues. CDR3: CASSSGGHWEQYV. The DNA of the CDR3 is TGTGCCAGCAGTTCCGGGGGGCATTGGGAGCAGTACGTC.

There are a few counts of this clonotype. The chain has TRBV20-1 and TRBJ1-2; D is undetermined. CDR1 is DFQATT and CDR2 is SNEGSKA in the germline V gene (reference sequence). V was clipped by 2 bases and J by 4 bases, with 20 bases between them. This CDR3 comprises 16 residues. CDR3 protein: CSARTLHEGGTYGYTF. The CDR3 DNA is TGCAGTGCTAGAACCCTTCACGAGGGAGGTACCTATGGCTACACCTTC.